This T cell receptor (beta chain) emerged from a study of control samples from healthy donors and cancer patients. This clone showed up just once. In germline, CDR1 is SGHNT, CDR2 YYREEE (reference sequence). The CDR3 has 13 residues. V was cut by 6 bases and J by 0 bases, with 9 bases left in between. Using immunoSEQ multiplex PCR, the repertoire was profiled, and TCRdb retains in-frame clones only, with some absent. Of approximately 90,000 clones in the sample, about four fifths are singletons; the top ten hold under 40%. This sequence was found in a man aged 65-85 years with lung cancer. The chain uses TRBV5-4 and TRBJ1-2; tentative D call: TRBD1 (6 bases). The sequenced material came from PBMCs. The CDR3 DNA follows: TGTGCCAGCAAACAGGGAGCTAACTATGGCTACACCTTC. Amino acids: CASKQGANYGYTF.